These 2 T cell receptor beta chains share one sample of origin, sequenced in a study of blood T cell repertoires in COVID-19. Profiling relied on immunoSEQ multiplex PCR, and the TCRdb table lists in-frame clones only, not all of them. The table records about 53,000 clones, 60% to 80% of them present only once. Sequenced: peripheral blood. These receptors were taken from a man in his 70s with active or convalescent COVID-19.

This chain uses TRBV29-1 with TRBJ1-1, with 10 bases that match TRBD1. CDR1 is SQVTM and CDR2 is ANQGSEA in the germline V gene. CDR3 size: 14 residues. V lost 3 bases to trimming and J lost 5 bases; unmatched junction nucleotides: 6. DNA of the CDR3: TGCAGCGTTGAGCGGGACAGGGGTTGGACTGAAGCTTTCTTT. Its translation is CSVERDRGWTEAFF.

The V gene is TRBV11-2, the J gene TRBJ2-1, with TRBD2 matching 13 bases. The CDR3 length is 15 residues. V trimming: 6 bases; J trimming: 10 bases; junction bases outside the gene matches: 9. Per germline, CDR1 SGHAT and CDR2 FQNNGV. DNA of the CDR3: TGTGCCAGCAGGACTGGGACTAGCGGGACTCAGGAGCAGTTCTTC. Amino acid sequence: CASRTGTSGTQEQFF. Supplemented by reference TRBV11-2 and TRBJ2-1, the full variable domain reads EAGVAQSPRYKIIEKRQSVAFWCNPISGHATLYWYQQILGQGPKLLIQFQNNGVVDDSQLPKDRFSAERLKGVDSTLKIQPAKLEDSAVYLCASRTGTSGTQEQFFGPGTRLTVL.